This paragraph reports one TCR beta chain. As yet, its antigen is unknown. This record belongs to a study of cytomegalovirus exposure and HLA in healthy donors. 13 Jbeta primers and 60 Vbeta primers were used for the PCR. Method: immunoSEQ multiplex PCR; TCRdb's copy keeps in-frame clones and lacks some. Of around 160,000 clones listed, over 65% are singletons. Study results and limitations: Presence/absence analyses rested on an assumption that sequencing depth was roughly uniform across donors. The authors later found most CMV-associated TCR beta chains appeared HLA-restricted. A cluster of highly shared sequence variants was likely a sequencing artifact. Most TCRs appeared rarely, but some public TCRs recurred in many donors.

Material: PBMCs. The TCR sequence derives from a middle-aged man in good health and CMV-seropositive.

The CDR3 is CASSQPGQRNTIYF. The CDR3 DNA reads as TGTGCCAGCTCACAGCCGGGACAGAGAAACACCATATATTTT. The chain joins TRBV18 to TRBJ1-3; 7 nucleotides align to TRBD1. From germline, CDR1 is KGHSH and CDR2 LQKENI. With V trimmed by 4 bases and J by 5 bases, 5 bases remained unmatched. CDR3 size: 14 residues.